This T cell receptor beta chain was identified in a study of blood T cell repertoires in COVID-19. Study-level information: Collection of acute and convalescent COVID-19 samples took place in the United States, Italy and Spain.

CDR3 length: 14 amino acids. Germline CDR1 reads LNHDA; CDR2 reads SQIVND (reference sequence). J lost 8 bases, V lost 5 bases, and 6 bases had no gene match. How the authors handled the data: It was from reference gene primer amplification that nucleated cell counts were estimated. Profiling relied on immunoSEQ multiplex PCR, and the TCRdb table lists in-frame clones only, not all of them. The DNA gave D and trimming, while V, J and clone size come from that table. The sample includes about 150,000 clones, roughly 80% of them seen just once. The chain has TRBV19 and TRBJ1-5, with 10 bases matching TRBD1. The sequence was obtained from an elderly woman with acute or convalescent COVID-19. The sample taken for sequencing was peripheral blood. The CDR3 DNA follows: TGTGCCAGTAGTCATCGGGACAGGGGAAAGCCCCAGCATTTT. It codes for CASSHRDRGKPQHF. The variable domain in full, completed from reference TRBV19 and TRBJ1-5, reads DGGITQSPKYLFRKEGQNVTLSCEQNLNHDAMYWYRQDPGQGLRLIYYSQIVNDFQKGDIAEGYSVSREKKESFPLTVTSAQKNPTAFYLCASSHRDRGKPQHFGDGTRLSIL.